A selection of T cell receptor beta chains follows, all from one sample in a study of regulatory T cells in long-lasting Graves disease. From the multiplex PCR reads, TCRdb called clonotypes with MiXCR, one entry per CDR3 protein. The sample lists more than 650,000 distinct CDR3 sequences, approximately 31% occurring once. This material consisted of peripheral blood mononuclear cells (PBMCs), taken when the disease was refractory, from a patient treated with antithyroid drugs. Every receptor here comes from a female donor with Graves disease. The CDR3 runs from the conserved cysteine through the conserved F or W. The order of the fields is clone size, D gene, J gene, V gene, CDR3 protein, CDR3 DNA. A D gene is named only where the DNA matches it firmly. Clone size is given for some rows only: seen once, a few or many times, or a class if the clone is expanded.

>many|NA|TRBJ2-5|TRBV24-1
CATSEGGFQETQYF
TGTGCCACCAGTGAGGGAGGTTTCCAAGAGACCCAGTACTTC
>few|NA|TRBJ2-7|TRBV5-1
CASSLWPSDEQYF
TGCGCCAGCAGCTTGTGGCCTAGCGACGAGCAGTACTTC
>few|TRBD2|TRBJ2-7|TRBV12-3/TRBV12-4
CASSLVFPRLAGAYEQYF
TGTGCCAGCAGTTTAGTATTCCCCAGGCTAGCGGGGGCCTACGAGCAGTACTTC
>NA|NA|TRBJ1-1|TRBV20-1
CSASSGRTVEAFF
TGCAGTGCTAGTTCGGGGAGGACGGTTGAAGCTTTCTTT
>NA|NA|TRBJ1-1|TRBV12-3/TRBV12-4
CASVPPGGWTEAFF
TGTGCCAGCGTACCCCCGGGGGGGTGGACTGAAGCTTTCTTT
>few|NA|TRBJ2-7|TRBV7-3
CASSLNGWGQGVYEQYF
TGTGCCAGCAGCTTAAATGGCTGGGGTCAGGGAGTGTACGAGCAGTACTTC
>NA|TRBD2|TRBJ2-5|TRBV24-1
CATTGLADRQETQYF
TGTGCCACCACGGGACTAGCCGACCGCCAAGAGACCCAGTACTTC
>NA|TRBD1|TRBJ1-2|TRBV6-1
CASSAQGSTNYGYTF
TGTGCCAGCAGTGCACAGGGGTCGACTAACTATGGCTACACCTTC
>few|TRBD2|TRBJ2-7|TRBV20-1
CSATGTISYEQYF
TGCAGTGCTACCGGGACTATCTCCTACGAGCAGTACTTC
>NA|NA|TRBJ1-3|TRBV6-1
CASTQAVNAGNTIYF
TGTGCCAGCACACAAGCAGTGAACGCTGGAAACACCATATATTTT
>NA|NA|TRBJ1-4|TRBV11-2
CASSLPGSEKLFF
TGTGCCAGCAGCTTGCCCGGGAGTGAAAAACTGTTTTTT
>many|TRBD1|TRBJ1-1|TRBV7-8
CASSLGDRARVTEAFF
TGTGCCAGCAGCTTAGGAGACAGGGCAAGAGTCACTGAAGCTTTCTTT
>few|TRBD1|TRBJ1-3|TRBV28
CASSGDRGETISGNTIYF
TGTGCCAGCAGCGGGGACAGGGGCGAAACAATCTCTGGAAACACCATATATTTT
>NA|TRBD1|TRBJ2-7|TRBV11-2
CASSPRIDRVIYEQYF
TGTGCCAGCAGCCCTAGAATCGACAGGGTGATATACGAGCAGTACTTC
>NA|NA|TRBJ2-5|TRBV27
CASSSSGGTQETQYF
TGTGCCAGCAGCTCCTCAGGCGGAACTCAAGAGACCCAGTACTTC
>NA|NA|TRBJ2-7|TRBV11-2
CASSPTLPGIFREQYF
TGTGCCAGCAGCCCGACCCTCCCCGGAATCTTCCGCGAGCAGTACTTC
>NA|NA|TRBJ2-3|TRBV20-1
CSARGRDSHRPDTQYF
TGCAGTGCTAGAGGGCGGGACTCCCACCGCCCAGATACGCAGTATTTT
>few|TRBD1|TRBJ2-2|TRBV5-1
CASSLVPRDRNTGELFF
TGCGCCAGCAGCTTGGTCCCCCGGGACAGGAACACCGGGGAGCTGTTTTTT
>NA|NA|TRBJ2-5|TRBV11-3
CASSFSFGSIQYF
TGTGCCAGCAGCTTCAGTTTCGGGTCGATCCAGTACTTC
>few|NA|TRBJ1-6|TRBV11-2
CASSLEGGRDSPLHF
TGTGCCAGCAGCTTAGAGGGGGGCCGTGATTCACCCCTCCACTTT
>NA|TRBD1|TRBJ1-5|TRBV20-1
CSARSSQGAQQPQHF
TGCAGTGCTAGGTCTTCTCAGGGGGCACAACAGCCCCAGCATTTT
>NA|NA|TRBJ2-7|TRBV5-1
CASCGLGSYEQYF
TGCGCCAGTTGCGGACTGGGCTCCTACGAGCAGTACTTC
>few|TRBD1|TRBJ1-4|TRBV6-9
CASSYSPGGEKLFF
TGTGCCAGCAGTTACTCTCCAGGGGGTGAAAAACTGTTTTTT
>NA|TRBD1|TRBJ1-1|TRBV12-3/TRBV12-4
CASSSIGQTRGRREAFF
TGTGCCAGCAGTTCCATCGGGCAGACGAGGGGGCGCAGAGAAGCTTTCTTT
>NA|NA|TRBJ1-4|TRBV6-1
CASRAVAANEKLFF
TGTGCCAGCAGGGCGGTTGCGGCTAATGAAAAACTGTTTTTT
>NA|NA|TRBJ1-1|TRBV6-2/TRBV6-3
CGAGHRMNTEAFF
TGCGGAGCGGGGCACAGGATGAACACTGAAGCTTTCTTT
>NA|NA|TRBJ2-1|TRBV7-9
CACGNEQFF
TGTGCTTGCGGCAATGAGCAGTTCTTC
>many|TRBD2|TRBJ2-7|TRBV28
CASSLSSSGNSVPGYF
TGTGCCAGCAGTTTATCGTCTAGCGGGAACTCGGTACCCGGGTACTTC
>NA|NA|TRBJ1-2|TRBV7-2
CASRVPGPAVDKGYTF
TGTGCCAGCAGGGTCCCCGGGCCCGCCGTTGACAAGGGCTACACCTTC
>many|TRBD1|TRBJ2-7|TRBV6-1
CASSPRTGSLHEQYF
TGTGCCAGCAGTCCCCGGACAGGGTCCCTCCACGAGCAGTACTTC
>NA|TRBD1|TRBJ2-7|TRBV29-1
CSAVVWTGGSYEQYF
TGCAGTGCAGTAGTTTGGACAGGGGGCTCCTACGAGCAGTACTTC
>NA|NA|TRBJ1-1|TRBV30
CAWNPTENTEAFF
TGTGCCTGGAACCCCACTGAGAACACTGAAGCTTTCTTT
>NA|NA|TRBJ1-4|TRBV20-1
CSASETTGATNEKLFF
TGCAGTGCTAGTGAGACTACGGGGGCTACTAATGAAAAACTGTTTTTT
>once|NA|TRBJ1-3|TRBV20-1
CSARAQLSGYQGNTIYF
TGCAGTGCTAGAGCTCAATTATCAGGGTATCAAGGGAACACCATATATTTT
>few|NA|TRBJ1-1|TRBV3-1
CASARGTEAFF
TGTGCCAGCGCAAGGGGCACTGAAGCTTTCTTT
>NA|NA|TRBJ1-2|TRBV28
CASSLSPDGYTF
TGTGCCAGCAGTTTGTCCCCGGACGGCTACACCTTC
>few|NA|TRBJ1-3|TRBV12-3/TRBV12-4
CASSLRAGSSGNTIYF
TGTGCCAGCAGTTTAAGGGCAGGGAGCTCTGGAAACACCATATATTTT
>NA|NA|TRBJ1-5|TRBV6-1
CASSDPFSNQPQHF
TGTGCCAGCAGTGACCCTTTTAGCAATCAGCCCCAGCATTTT
>NA|TRBD1|TRBJ2-7|TRBV11-2
CASRRPGTGYYEQYF
TGTGCCAGCAGGAGACCCGGGACAGGGTACTACGAGCAGTACTTC
>NA|NA|TRBJ2-1|TRBV7-2
CASSFQDDRFDEQFF
TGTGCCAGCAGCTTCCAAGATGACAGGTTCGATGAGCAGTTCTTC
>NA|NA|TRBJ1-2|TRBV9
CASSVALELLLGGYTF
TGTGCCAGCAGCGTAGCTTTGGAACTGCTCCTCGGAGGCTACACCTTC
>few|TRBD1|TRBJ1-6|TRBV2
CASRDIRQGSFSPLHF
TGTGCCAGCAGGGACATCCGACAGGGGAGTTTTTCACCCCTCCACTTT
>once|TRBD1|TRBJ2-1|TRBV2
CASSTQTGVLNEQFF
TGTGCCAGCAGTACCCAGACAGGGGTCCTCAATGAGCAGTTCTTC
>few|NA|TRBJ1-4|TRBV6-2/TRBV6-3
CASSYGPNEKLFF
TGTGCCAGCAGTTACGGGCCTAATGAAAAACTGTTTTTT
>NA|NA|TRBJ1-1|TRBV20-1
CSARDPGTMSSAFF
TGCAGTGCTAGAGATCCGGGGACAATGTCGTCAGCTTTCTTT
>many|NA|TRBJ2-7|TRBV6-2/TRBV6-3
CASSPEDGYEQYF
TGTGCCAGCAGCCCCGAGGACGGTTACGAGCAGTACTTC
>NA|NA|TRBJ1-4|TRBV6-1
CASNSGTSKLFF
TGTGCCAGCAACTCCGGGACATCTAAACTGTTTTTT
>few|NA|TRBJ1-1|TRBV7-9
CASSLVPQVNTEAFF
TGTGCCAGCAGCTTAGTACCCCAGGTGAACACTGAAGCTTTCTTT
>NA|TRBD1|TRBJ2-7|TRBV10-3
CAISDRQGSYEQYF
TGTGCCATCAGTGATCGACAGGGATCCTACGAGCAGTACTTC
>NA|TRBD1|TRBJ1-6|TRBV18
CASSVDRTNNSPLHF
TGTGCCAGCTCAGTGGACAGGACGAATAATTCACCCCTCCACTTT
>many|TRBD1|TRBJ1-2|TRBV12-3/TRBV12-4
CASSLAGGHGYTF
TGTGCCAGCAGTTTAGCAGGGGGCCATGGCTACACCTTC
>NA|NA|TRBJ1-6|TRBV3-1
CASSQEERNSPLHF
TGTGCCAGCAGCCAAGAGGAAAGGAATTCACCCCTCCACTTT
>NA|TRBD1|TRBJ1-1|TRBV18
CASSQGQGGNTEAFF
TGTGCCAGCTCTCAGGGACAGGGGGGGAACACTGAAGCTTTCTTT
>few|TRBD2|TRBJ2-2|TRBV6-4
CASNPKGSGSVNTGELFF
TGTGCCAGCAACCCGAAGGGTAGCGGGAGTGTGAACACCGGGGAGCTGTTTTTT
>few|NA|TRBJ1-2|TRBV30
CAWSQPRGRYTF
TGTGCCTGGAGCCAACCCAGGGGCCGCTACACCTTC
>few|NA|TRBJ1-2|TRBV27
CASSPTYRVDYGYTF
TGTGCCAGCAGCCCTACCTACAGGGTGGACTATGGCTACACCTTC